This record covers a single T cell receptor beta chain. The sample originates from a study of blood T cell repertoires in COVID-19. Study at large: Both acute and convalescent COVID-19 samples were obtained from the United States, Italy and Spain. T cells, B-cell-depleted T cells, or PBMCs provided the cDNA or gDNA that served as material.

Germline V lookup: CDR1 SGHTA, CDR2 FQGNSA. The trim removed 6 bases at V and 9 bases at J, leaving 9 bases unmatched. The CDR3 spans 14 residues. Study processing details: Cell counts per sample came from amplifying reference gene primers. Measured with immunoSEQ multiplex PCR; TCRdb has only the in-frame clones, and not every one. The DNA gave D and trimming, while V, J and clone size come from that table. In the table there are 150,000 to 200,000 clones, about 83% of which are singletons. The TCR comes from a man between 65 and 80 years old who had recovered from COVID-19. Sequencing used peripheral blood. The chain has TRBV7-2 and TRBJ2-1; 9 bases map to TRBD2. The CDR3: CASSPEGLAIEQFF. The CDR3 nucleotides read TGTGCCAGCAGTCCCGAAGGACTAGCGATTGAGCAGTTCTTC.